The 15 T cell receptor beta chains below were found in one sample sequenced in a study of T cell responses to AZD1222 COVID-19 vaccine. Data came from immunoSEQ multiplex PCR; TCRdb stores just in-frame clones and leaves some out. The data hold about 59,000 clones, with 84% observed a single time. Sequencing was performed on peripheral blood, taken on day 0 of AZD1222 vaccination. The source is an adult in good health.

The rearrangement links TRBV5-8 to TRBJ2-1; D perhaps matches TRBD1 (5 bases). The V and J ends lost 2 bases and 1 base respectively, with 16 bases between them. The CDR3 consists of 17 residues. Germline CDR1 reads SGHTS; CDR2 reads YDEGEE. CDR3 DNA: TGTGCCAGCAGCTTAATAGGGGCGCGTCGTTCCTACAATGAGCAGTTCTTC. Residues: CASSLIGARRSYNEQFF. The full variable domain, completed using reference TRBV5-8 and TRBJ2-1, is EAGVTQSPTHLIKTRGQQATLRCSPISGHTSVYWYQQALGLGLQFLLWYDEGEERNRGNFPPRFSGRQFPNYSSELNVNALELEDSALYLCASSLIGARRSYNEQFFGPGTRLTVL.

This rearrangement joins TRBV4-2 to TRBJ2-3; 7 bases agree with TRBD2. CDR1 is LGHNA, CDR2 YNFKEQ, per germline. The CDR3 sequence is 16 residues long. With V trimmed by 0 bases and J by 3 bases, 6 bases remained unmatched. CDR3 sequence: CASSQEASGATDTQYF. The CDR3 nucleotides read TGTGCCAGCAGCCAAGAGGCCAGCGGGGCAACAGATACGCAGTATTTT.

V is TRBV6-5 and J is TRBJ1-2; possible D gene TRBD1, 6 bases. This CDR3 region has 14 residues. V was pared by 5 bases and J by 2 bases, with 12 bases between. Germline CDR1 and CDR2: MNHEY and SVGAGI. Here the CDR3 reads CASSQEGVNYGYTF. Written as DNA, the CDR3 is TGTGCCAGCAGTCAGGAGGGGGTGAACTATGGCTACACCTTC.

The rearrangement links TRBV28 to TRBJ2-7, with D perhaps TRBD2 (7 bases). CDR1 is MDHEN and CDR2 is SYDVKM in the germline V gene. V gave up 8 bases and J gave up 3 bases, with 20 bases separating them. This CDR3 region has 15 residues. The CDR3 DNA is TGTGCCAGCCTCCCTGGGGGGGCAGCGAGCTACGAGCAGTACTTC. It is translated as CASLPGGAASYEQYF. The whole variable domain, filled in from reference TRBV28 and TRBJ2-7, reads DVKVTQSSRYLVKRTGEKVFLECVQDMDHENMFWYRQDPGLGLRLIYFSYDVKMKEKGDIPEGYSVSREKKERFSLILESASTNQTSMYLCASLPGGAASYEQYFGPGTRLTVT.

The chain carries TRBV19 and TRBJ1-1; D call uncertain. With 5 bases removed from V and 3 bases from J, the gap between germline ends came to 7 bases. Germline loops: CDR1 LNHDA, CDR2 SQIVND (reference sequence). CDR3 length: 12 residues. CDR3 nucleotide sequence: TGTGCCAGTAGTTCCTTTGACACTGAAGCTTTCTTT. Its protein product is CASSSFDTEAFF.

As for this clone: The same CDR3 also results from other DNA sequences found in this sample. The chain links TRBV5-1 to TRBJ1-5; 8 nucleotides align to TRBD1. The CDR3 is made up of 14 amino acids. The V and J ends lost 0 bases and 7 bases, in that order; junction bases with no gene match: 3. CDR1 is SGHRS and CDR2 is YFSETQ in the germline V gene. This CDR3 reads CASSLGQGTQPQHF. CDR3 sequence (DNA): TGCGCCAGCAGCTTGGGACAGGGGACCCAGCCCCAGCATTTT.

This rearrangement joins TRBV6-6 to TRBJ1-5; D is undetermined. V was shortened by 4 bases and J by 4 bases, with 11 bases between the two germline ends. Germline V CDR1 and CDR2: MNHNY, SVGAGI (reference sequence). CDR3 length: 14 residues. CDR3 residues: CASSWATGNQPQHF. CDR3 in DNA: TGTGCCAGCAGTTGGGCGACGGGAAATCAGCCCCAGCATTTT.

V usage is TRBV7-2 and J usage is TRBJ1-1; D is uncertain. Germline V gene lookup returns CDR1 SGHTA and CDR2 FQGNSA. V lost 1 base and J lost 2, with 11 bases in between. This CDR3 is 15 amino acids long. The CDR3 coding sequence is TGTGCCAGCAGCTTAGGGGGAGCGGGCAACACTGAAGCTTTCTTT. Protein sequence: CASSLGGAGNTEAFF.

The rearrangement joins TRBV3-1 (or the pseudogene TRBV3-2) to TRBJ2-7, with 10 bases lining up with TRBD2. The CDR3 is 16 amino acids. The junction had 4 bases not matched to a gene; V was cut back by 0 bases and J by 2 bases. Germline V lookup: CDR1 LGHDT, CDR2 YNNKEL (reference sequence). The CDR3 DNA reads TGTGCCAGCAGCCAAGAGTTAAGCGGGGGGGCCTACGAGCAGTACTTC. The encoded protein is CASSQELSGGAYEQYF.

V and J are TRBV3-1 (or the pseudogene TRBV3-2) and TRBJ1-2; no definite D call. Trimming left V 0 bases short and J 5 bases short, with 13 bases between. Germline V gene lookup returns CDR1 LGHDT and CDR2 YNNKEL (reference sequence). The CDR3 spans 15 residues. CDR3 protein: CASSQDANRNYGYTF. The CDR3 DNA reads TGTGCCAGCAGCCAAGATGCTAACAGAAATTATGGCTACACCTTC.

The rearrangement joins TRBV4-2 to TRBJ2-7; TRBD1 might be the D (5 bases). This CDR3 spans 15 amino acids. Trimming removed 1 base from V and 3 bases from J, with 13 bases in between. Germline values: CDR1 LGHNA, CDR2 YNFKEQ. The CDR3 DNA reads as TGTGCCAGCAGCCAAGCCGACAGTCCCCACTACGAGCAGTACTTC. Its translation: CASSQADSPHYEQYF.

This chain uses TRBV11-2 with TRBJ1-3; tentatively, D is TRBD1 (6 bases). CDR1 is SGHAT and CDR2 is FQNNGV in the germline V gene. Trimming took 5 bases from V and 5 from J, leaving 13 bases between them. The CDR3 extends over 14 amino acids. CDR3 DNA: TGTGCCAGCAGCATACAGGGTAGAAGAAACACCATATATTTT. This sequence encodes CASSIQGRRNTIYF.

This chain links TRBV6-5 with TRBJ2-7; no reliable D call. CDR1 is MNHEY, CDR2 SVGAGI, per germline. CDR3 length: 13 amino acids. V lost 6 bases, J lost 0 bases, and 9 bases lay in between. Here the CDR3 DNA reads TGTGCCAGCAGCGGGTGGTCCTCCTACGAGCAGTACTTC. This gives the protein CASSGWSSYEQYF.

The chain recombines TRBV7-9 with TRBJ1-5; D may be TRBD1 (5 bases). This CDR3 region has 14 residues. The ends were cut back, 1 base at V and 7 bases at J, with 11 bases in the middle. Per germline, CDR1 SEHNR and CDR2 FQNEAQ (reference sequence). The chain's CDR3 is CASSLDGAGQPQHF. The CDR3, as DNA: TGTGCCAGCAGCTTAGACGGGGCTGGACAGCCCCAGCATTTT.

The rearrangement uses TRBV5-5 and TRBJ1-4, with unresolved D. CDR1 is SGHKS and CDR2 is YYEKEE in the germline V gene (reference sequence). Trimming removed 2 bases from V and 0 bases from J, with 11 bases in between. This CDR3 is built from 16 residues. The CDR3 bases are TGTGCCAGCAGCTTTAGCGGGAGCGCAACTAATGAAAAACTGTTTTTT. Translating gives CASSFSGSATNEKLFF.